The 26 T cell receptor beta chains in this list originate from one sample, sequenced in a study of glioma-infiltrating T cells after dendritic cell vaccination. Sequencing was performed with immunoSEQ multiplex PCR; in TCRdb, only in-frame clones are kept and a portion is missing. The sample holds some 100,000 clones, about 79% seen once. The specimen comprised blood, sampled before dendritic cell vaccination. These receptors came from a human donor with glioblastoma.

This clone showed up just a few times. V usage is TRBV10-3 and J usage is TRBJ1-1, with D perhaps TRBD1 (6 bases). V was pared by 7 bases and J by 0 bases, with 12 bases between. Germline loops: CDR1 ENHRY, CDR2 SYGVKD. This CDR3 region has 14 residues. In DNA form, the CDR3 reads TGTGCCATCAAGAACAGGGATTTGAACACTGAAGCTTTCTTT. Its protein is CAIKNRDLNTEAFF.

The chain links TRBV27 to TRBJ2-7; unclear D gene. Per germline, CDR1 MNHEY and CDR2 SMNVEV (reference sequence). V lost 1 base, J lost 4 bases, and 8 bases lay in between. CDR3 length: 13 amino acids. The CDR3 region is CASSLFHRYEQYF. The CDR3 DNA is TGTGCCAGCAGTTTATTTCATAGATACGAGCAGTACTTC.

This chain uses TRBV9 with TRBJ2-1; TRBD2 matches 9 bases. Germline V lookup: CDR1 SGDLS, CDR2 YYNGEE. This CDR3 is built from 16 residues. Losses at the gene ends were 1 base for V and 3 bases for J; bases not matched to a gene: 5. The CDR3 coding sequence is TGTGCCAGCAGCGTAATTCTAGCGGGAAACTACAATGAGCAGTTCTTC. Translated, it gives CASSVILAGNYNEQFF.

The chain combines TRBV29-1 with TRBJ2-1; TRBD1 matches 11 bases. Germline V gene sequence: CDR1 SQVTM, CDR2 ANQGSEA. This CDR3 is built from 16 residues. The trim removed 6 bases at V and 5 bases at J, leaving 12 bases unmatched. CDR3 sequence reads: CSVRDRGTVDNNEQFF. CDR3 coding DNA: TGCAGCGTACGGGACAGGGGGACAGTTGACAACAATGAGCAGTTCTTC.

This chain connects TRBV15 to TRBJ2-1; D gene uncertain. Trimming removed 0 bases at V and 8 bases at J, with 11 bases between. In germline, CDR1 is LNHNV, CDR2 YYDKDF (reference sequence). CDR3 length: 14 residues. This chain's CDR3 is CATSRDFVGDEQFF. In DNA, the CDR3 is TGTGCCACCAGCAGAGATTTCGTGGGCGATGAGCAGTTCTTC.

V and J are TRBV6-5 and TRBJ1-2; D remains unclear. CDR3 size: 13 residues. V was clipped by 7 bases and J by 8 bases, with 17 bases between them. Germline V CDR1 and CDR2: MNHEY, SVGAGI. CDR3 residues: CASTHNGGQGYTF. CDR3 coding DNA: TGTGCCAGCACCCACAACGGCGGGCAGGGCTACACCTTC.

This clone is labeled medium-sized. This chain links TRBV5-1 with TRBJ2-1; 9 bases agree with TRBD1. The germline V gene encodes CDR1 SGHRS and CDR2 YFSETQ. Germline trimming cut 4 bases from V and 2 bases from J; bases unmatched to any gene: 4. The CDR3 loop spans 15 amino acids. The CDR3 sequence is CASSQDRGAYNEQFF. DNA of the CDR3: TGCGCCAGCAGCCAGGACAGGGGAGCCTACAATGAGCAGTTCTTC. Combining the CDR3 with reference TRBV5-1 and TRBJ2-1 gives the whole variable domain KAGVTQTPRYLIKTRGQQVTLSCSPISGHRSVSWYQQTPGQGLQFLFEYFSETQRNKGNFPGRFSGRQFSNSRSEMNVSTLELGDSALYLCASSQDRGAYNEQFFGPGTRLTVL.

The J gene is TRBJ1-5, the V gene TRBV5-1, with 9 bases matching TRBD1. Germline CDR1 is SGHRS and CDR2 is YFSETQ. This CDR3 spans 14 amino acids. Germline trimming cut 4 bases from V and 4 bases from J; bases unmatched to any gene: 3. The CDR3 protein is CASSRQGGNQPQHF. The DNA for the CDR3 is TGCGCCAGCAGCCGACAGGGGGGAAATCAGCCCCAGCATTTT. The full variable domain, completed using reference TRBV5-1 and TRBJ1-5, is KAGVTQTPRYLIKTRGQQVTLSCSPISGHRSVSWYQQTPGQGLQFLFEYFSETQRNKGNFPGRFSGRQFSNSRSEMNVSTLELGDSALYLCASSRQGGNQPQHFGDGTRLSIL.

The CDR3 region has the DNA TGTGCCAGCTCACCGGGGGGACAGGGGAGCTATGGCTACACCTTC. This codes for CASSPGGQGSYGYTF. The chain employs TRBV18 and TRBJ1-2, with 10 bases matching TRBD1. Trimming at V came to 3 bases and at J to 4 bases, leaving 5 bases not matched to a gene. The CDR3 consists of 15 residues. The germline gives CDR1 KGHSH, CDR2 LQKENI.

The chain uses TRBV15 and TRBJ1-4, with 8 bases that match TRBD1. V was clipped by 3 bases and J by 3 bases; unmatched bases: 3. This CDR3 contains 15 residues. In germline, CDR1 is LNHNV, CDR2 YYDKDF (reference sequence). CDR3 DNA sequence: TGTGCCACCAGCAGCACGACAGGGGCTAATGAAAAACTGTTTTTT. Its protein is CATSSTTGANEKLFF.

The J gene is TRBJ2-5, the V gene TRBV7-9, with 8 bases lining up with TRBD1. This CDR3 comprises 15 residues. Germline trimming cut 5 bases from V and 4 bases from J; bases unmatched to any gene: 9. In germline, CDR1 is SEHNR, CDR2 FQNEAQ (reference sequence). CDR3 coding DNA: TGTGCCAGCAGCACAGACAGGGGTTTTTCAGAGACCCAGTACTTC. Protein: CASSTDRGFSETQYF.

The chain links TRBV6-5 to TRBJ2-4; 9 bases agree with TRBD1. This CDR3 region has 15 residues. J lost 5 bases, V lost 7 bases, and 9 bases had no gene match. Per germline, CDR1 MNHEY and CDR2 SVGAGI. CDR3 DNA: TGTGCCAGCAAACCGGGACAGGGTTCCCAAAACATTCAGTACTTC. Its protein is CASKPGQGSQNIQYF.

V gene TRBV28 combines with J gene TRBJ2-7; D might be TRBD1 (8 bases). The CDR3 covers 14 residues. Trimming stripped 7 bases from V and 3 bases from J, with 16 bases between. The germline V gene encodes CDR1 MDHEN and CDR2 SYDVKM. The CDR3 nucleotides are TGTGCCAGCACAGGGGGCCGGGGGGTCTACGAGCAGTACTTC. This encodes CASTGGRGVYEQYF.

This clone was recorded once. The V and J genes are TRBV28 and TRBJ2-3, with a weak D call TRBD1 (6 bases). V dropped 8 bases and J dropped 6 bases, with 18 bases sitting between them. This CDR3 spans 14 amino acids. Germline-derived CDR1 and CDR2 are MDHEN and SYDVKM. CDR3 residues: CASSQGRITDTQYF. CDR3 bases: TGTGCCAGCTCACAGGGCAGGATAACGGATACGCAGTATTTT.

The chain recombines TRBV14 with TRBJ1-4; no clear D. Trimming stripped 1 base from V and 8 bases from J, with 14 bases between. The germline V gene has CDR1 SGHDN and CDR2 FVKESK. The CDR3 has 15 residues. In DNA form, the CDR3 reads TGTGCCAGCAGCCAAGCCCTGCGGGTAGGCGAAAAACTGTTTTTT. It yields the protein CASSQALRVGEKLFF.

This chain connects TRBV12-5 to TRBJ2-1, with TRBD2 identical over 9 bases. Germline values: CDR1 LGHNT, CDR2 FRNRAP. Unmatched junction bases numbered 12, after V lost 0 bases and J lost 9 bases. The CDR3 is 17 amino acids. The CDR3 here is CASGLVFLRGGYGEQFF. The CDR3 bases are TGTGCTAGTGGTTTGGTATTCCTGCGGGGGGGTTACGGTGAGCAGTTCTTC.

The chain has TRBV6-1 and TRBJ1-1, with a possible D match to TRBD1 (5 bases). Trimming left V 4 bases short and J 5 bases short, with 14 bases between. This CDR3 spans 14 amino acids. Germline CDR1 and CDR2: MNHNS and SASEGT. The CDR3 sequence: CASSGWGVRTEAFF. CDR3 DNA: TGTGCCAGCAGTGGATGGGGGGTGCGGACTGAAGCTTTCTTT.

This clone was found once. The chain recombines TRBV5-1 with TRBJ2-3, with TRBD2 identical over 8 bases. The V and J ends lost 4 bases and 2 bases, in that order; junction bases with no gene match: 6. Germline CDR1 reads SGHRS; CDR2 reads YFSETQ. This CDR3 region has 15 residues. The CDR3, as DNA: TGCGCCAGCAGCCAGACTAGCGAGTACACAGATACGCAGTATTTT. Its translation: CASSQTSEYTDTQYF.

This clone was detected only a few times. The V call is TRBV28, the J call TRBJ1-5, with 8 bases identical to TRBD1. The ends lost 5 bases at V and 5 bases at J; junction bases unmatched: 17. This CDR3 has 18 amino acids. Germline assignment: CDR1 MDHEN and CDR2 SYDVKM. The CDR3 reads CASSPGQGLGSMDQPQHF. The CDR3 bases are TGTGCCAGCAGTCCTGGACAGGGCCTCGGTTCCATGGATCAGCCCCAGCATTTT.

The chain couples TRBV5-1 to TRBJ2-1; D is ambiguous. Germline lookup yields CDR1 SGHRS and CDR2 YFSETQ. Trimming shortened V by 1 base and J by 4 bases, and 6 bases separated the two germline ends. The CDR3 runs to 13 residues. This CDR3 is CASSLTGYNEQFF. The CDR3 DNA reads TGCGCCAGCAGCTTGACCGGGTACAATGAGCAGTTCTTC.

The V and J genes are TRBV10-3 and TRBJ2-7; 8 bases map to TRBD1. The CDR3 loop spans 16 amino acids. V was clipped by 0 bases and J by 4 bases; unmatched bases: 8. Germline V gives CDR1 ENHRY, CDR2 SYGVKD. CDR3 protein: CAISESTGGSFYEQYF. As DNA, the CDR3 is TGTGCCATCAGTGAGTCCACAGGGGGATCCTTTTACGAGCAGTACTTC.

The chain joins TRBV2 to TRBJ2-7; 10 nucleotides align to TRBD1. Germline-derived CDR1 and CDR2 are SNHLY and FYNNEI. V trimming: 4 bases; J trimming: 4 bases; junction bases outside the gene matches: 1. The CDR3 sequence is 13 residues long. CDR3 DNA sequence: TGTGCCAGCAGTGGGACAGGGGGGTACGAGCAGTACTTC. It specifies CASSGTGGYEQYF.

V usage is TRBV28 and J usage is TRBJ1-6, with D hard to call. V was cut by 1 base and J by 9 bases, with 13 bases left in between. The germline CDR1 and CDR2 sequences are MDHEN and SYDVKM. The CDR3 length is 15 residues. CDR3 residues: CASSLLEGRTSPLHF. The CDR3 nucleotides are TGTGCCAGCAGTTTATTGGAAGGGAGGACTTCACCCCTCCACTTT.

The rearrangement joins TRBV9 to TRBJ1-1; weak D call: TRBD1 (5 bases). The germline V and J ends were trimmed by 5 bases and 1 base, with 18 bases remaining between them. The CDR3 extends over 16 amino acids. Germline V CDR1 and CDR2: SGDLS, YYNGEE. The CDR3 DNA sequence: TGTGCCAGCAGTCGACAGCCCCGGAATCCGAACACTGAAGCTTTCTTT. Translated, it gives CASSRQPRNPNTEAFF.

This chain uses TRBV9 with TRBJ1-4; 8 bases line up with TRBD1. Losses at the gene ends were 4 bases for V and 8 bases for J; bases not matched to a gene: 13. The germline gives CDR1 SGDLS, CDR2 YYNGEE. The CDR3 runs to 16 residues. The CDR3, as DNA: TGTGCCAGCAGCCCCCGGTTGACAGGGGTAGGAGAAAAACTGTTTTTT. Translating it yields CASSPRLTGVGEKLFF.

V gene TRBV2 combines with J gene TRBJ2-1; no clear D. Looked up from germline, CDR1 is SNHLY and CDR2 is FYNNEI. V was clipped by 6 bases and J by 9 bases, with 6 bases between them. This CDR3 region has 10 residues. As DNA, the CDR3 is TGTGCCAGCAGCCTTATTGAGCAGTTCTTC. Protein product: CASSLIEQFF.